Reported below is one T cell receptor (beta chain). Its target antigen remains unknown. Base-call qualities are not available, and no considerably larger clone is one nucleotide away. The sample's time point, from its label and the paper: baseline before first vaccination. Vaccinee samples were obtained from the UK trials COV001 and COV002, which included a single-blind randomized controlled phase 2/3 trial of AZD1222 (ChAdOx1 nCoV-19) in healthy adults. Trial participant PBMC samples were collected at day 0 and day 28 after the second dose for TCRbeta chain sequencing. The data belong to a study of T cell responses to AZD1222 COVID-19 vaccine (dated by TCRdb to about 2021). Regarding the complete study: Because spike-specific TCR depth and breadth did not differ between the two schedules, AZD1222 recipients who got a second dose at roughly 4 weeks were pooled with those who got a second dose at roughly 12 weeks. TCR sequencing was performed for 230 to 250 trial participants, of whom approximately 200 were given two doses of AZD1222 and about 25 were given two doses of MenACWY control vaccine. Trial participants were enrolled by age into 18-55, 56-69 and 70-plus year subgroups, with roughly 160, 29 and 62 TCR-sequenced participants respectively.

The CDR3 covers 14 residues, taking in both the cysteine and the phenylalanine. The retained sequence is limited to the CDR3, 42 bases, with the frame set at the first base. CDR1 LNHDA and CDR2 SQIVND are derived from the germline V gene (reference sequence). Compared with germline, V lacks 7 bases and J lacks 4 bases; bases without a gene match: 7. The CDR3 regions of human TCRbeta chains were subjected to immunosequencing. In the source study's methods: TCRs in the repertoires were compared against a reference library of SARS-CoV-2-specific TCRs that had been generated with the MIRA antigen-specificity platform. Breadth meant the fraction of unique TCRs that were SARS-CoV-2-associated, whereas depth meant the fraction of total T cells that were SARS-CoV-2-associated. Using the MIRA data, every spike-specific TCR was mapped to the spike region that the TCR reacted to and assigned to either a CD4 or a CD8 class. Log10-transformed breadth and depth values were compared by one-way ANOVA with Sidak's multiple comparisons tests. The immuneACCESS repertoire file appears here via TCRdb, limited to in-frame rearrangements. These files lack a portion of the clones; in checked studies, under half of the deficit traces to unresolved V genes, and the cause of the others is not known. V and J calls and clone size are given by that table; D and trimming were obtained from the DNA. Here the sample has under 200,000 clones; roughly 94% occur a single time. Together, the top ten hold about 0.64% of the sample.

Broader findings and caveats from the paper: Spike-specific TCR breadth and depth rose significantly after two AZD1222 doses compared with day 0 and with MenACWY recipients. In the small 56-69-year group, the increase in depth fell short of significance, most likely because of low power. Because no day 14 peak-response samples were available, repertoires were characterized only after the peak T cell response. Epitopes outside the regions mutated in the B.1.351 and B.1.1.7 variants were reportedly recognized by nearly half of the unique spike-specific TCRs. Conclusions about previously exposed vaccinees are limited because only six or seven AZD1222 recipients were SARS-CoV-2 seropositive at baseline. The whole spike protein was spanned by vaccine-associated CD4 TCRs, and dominant responses were seen in regions 160-218 and 743-854. Participants were mostly white British, with more females than males. The authors suggested clonal diversity may have been underestimated.

Here the chain combines TRBV19 and TRBJ2-5; TRBD2 aligns with 9 central bases. This sequence was found in an adult in good health. Sequencing was performed on peripheral blood, taken on day 0 of AZD1222 vaccination. Read as DNA, the sequence is TGTGCCAGTAAAAAGGCGGGAGGGGGAGAGACCCAGTACTTC. This sequence encodes CASKKAGGGETQYF.